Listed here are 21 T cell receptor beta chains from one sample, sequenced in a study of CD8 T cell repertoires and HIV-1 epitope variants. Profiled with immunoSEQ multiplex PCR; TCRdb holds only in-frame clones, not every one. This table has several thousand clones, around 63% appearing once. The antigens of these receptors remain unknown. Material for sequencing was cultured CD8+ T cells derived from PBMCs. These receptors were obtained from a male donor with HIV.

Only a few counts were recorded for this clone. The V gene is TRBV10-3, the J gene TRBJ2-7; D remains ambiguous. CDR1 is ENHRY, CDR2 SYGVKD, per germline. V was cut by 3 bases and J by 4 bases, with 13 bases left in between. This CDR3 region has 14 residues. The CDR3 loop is CAISDERRSYEQYF. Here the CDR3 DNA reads TGTGCCATCAGTGACGAACGCCGGAGTTACGAGCAGTACTTC.

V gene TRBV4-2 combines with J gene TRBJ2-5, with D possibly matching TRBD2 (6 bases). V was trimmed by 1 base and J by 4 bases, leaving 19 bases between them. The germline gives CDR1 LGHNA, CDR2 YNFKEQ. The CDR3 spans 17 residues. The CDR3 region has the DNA TGTGCCAGCAGCCAAGCGGAGCGGGCGGTTTCTGGAGAGACCCAGTACTTC. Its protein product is CASSQAERAVSGETQYF.

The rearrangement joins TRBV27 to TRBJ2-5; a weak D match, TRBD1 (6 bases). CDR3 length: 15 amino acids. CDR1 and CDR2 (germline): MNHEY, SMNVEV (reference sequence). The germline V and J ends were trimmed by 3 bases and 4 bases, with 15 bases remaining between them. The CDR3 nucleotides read TGTGCCAGCAGTTTGTCTACAGGGATGGGAGAGACCCAGTACTTC. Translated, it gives CASSLSTGMGETQYF.

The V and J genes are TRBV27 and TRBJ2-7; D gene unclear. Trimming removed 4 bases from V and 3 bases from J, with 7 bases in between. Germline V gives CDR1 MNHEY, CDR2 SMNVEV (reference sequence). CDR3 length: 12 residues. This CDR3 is CASSSLNYEQYF. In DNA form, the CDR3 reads TGTGCCAGCAGTTCATTAAACTACGAGCAGTACTTC.

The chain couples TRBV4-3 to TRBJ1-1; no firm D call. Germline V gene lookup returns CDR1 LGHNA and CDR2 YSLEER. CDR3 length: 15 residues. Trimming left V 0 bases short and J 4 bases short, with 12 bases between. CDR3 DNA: TGCGCCAGCAGCCAAGATTTCGTGGGAGGCACTGAAGCTTTCTTT. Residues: CASSQDFVGGTEAFF.

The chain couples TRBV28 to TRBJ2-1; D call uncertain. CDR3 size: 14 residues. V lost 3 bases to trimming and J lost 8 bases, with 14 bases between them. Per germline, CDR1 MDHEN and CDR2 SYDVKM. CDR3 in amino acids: CASSLSPDNDEQFF. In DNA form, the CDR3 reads TGTGCCAGCAGTTTGAGCCCCGATAACGATGAGCAGTTCTTC.

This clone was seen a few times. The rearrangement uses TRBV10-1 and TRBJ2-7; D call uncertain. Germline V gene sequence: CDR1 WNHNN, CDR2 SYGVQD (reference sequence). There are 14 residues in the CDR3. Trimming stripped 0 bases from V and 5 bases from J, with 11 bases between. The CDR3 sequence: CASSESKGFDEQYF. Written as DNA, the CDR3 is TGCGCCAGCAGTGAGTCAAAAGGGTTCGACGAGCAGTACTTC.

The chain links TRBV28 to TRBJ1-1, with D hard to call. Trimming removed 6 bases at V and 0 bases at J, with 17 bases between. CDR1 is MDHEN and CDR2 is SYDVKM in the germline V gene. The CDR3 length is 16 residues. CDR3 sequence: CASSPNLSSMNTEAFF. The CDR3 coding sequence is TGTGCCAGCAGCCCGAACCTCTCATCTATGAACACTGAAGCTTTCTTT.

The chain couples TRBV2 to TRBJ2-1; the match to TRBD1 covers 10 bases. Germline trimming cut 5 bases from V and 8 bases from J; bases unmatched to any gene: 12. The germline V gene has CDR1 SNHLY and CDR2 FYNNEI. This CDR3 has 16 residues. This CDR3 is CASSPPDRGEVDEQFF. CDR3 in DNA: TGTGCCAGCAGTCCCCCGGACAGGGGGGAAGTCGATGAGCAGTTCTTC.

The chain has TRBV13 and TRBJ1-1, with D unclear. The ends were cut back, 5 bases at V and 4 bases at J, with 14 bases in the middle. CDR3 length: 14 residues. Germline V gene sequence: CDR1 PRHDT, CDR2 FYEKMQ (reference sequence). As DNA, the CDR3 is TGTGCCAGCAGCCCCAAGAGGGCTTCCACTGAAGCTTTCTTT. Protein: CASSPKRASTEAFF. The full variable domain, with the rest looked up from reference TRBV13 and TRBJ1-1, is AAGVIQSPRHLIKEKRETATLKCYPIPRHDTVYWYQQGPGQDPQFLISFYEKMQSDKGSIPDRFSAQQFSDYHSELNMSSLELGDSALYFCASSPKRASTEAFFGQGTRLTVV.

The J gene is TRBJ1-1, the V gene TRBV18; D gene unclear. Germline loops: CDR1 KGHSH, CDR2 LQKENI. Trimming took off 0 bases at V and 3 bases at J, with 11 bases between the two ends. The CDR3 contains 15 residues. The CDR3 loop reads CASSPPGLADTEAFF. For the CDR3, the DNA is TGTGCCAGCTCACCACCTGGACTGGCGGACACTGAAGCTTTCTTT.

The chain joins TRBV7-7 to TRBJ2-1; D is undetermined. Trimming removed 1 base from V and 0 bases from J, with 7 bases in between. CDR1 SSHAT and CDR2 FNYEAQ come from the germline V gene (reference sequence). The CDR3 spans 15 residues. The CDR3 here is CASSLDMSSYNEQFF. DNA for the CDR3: TGTGCCAGCAGCTTAGATATGAGCTCCTACAATGAGCAGTTCTTC. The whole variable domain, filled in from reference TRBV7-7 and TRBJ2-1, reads GAGVSQSPRYKVTKRGQDVTLRCDPISSHATLYWYQQALGQGPEFLTYFNYEAQPDKSGLPSDRFSAERPEGSISTLTIQRTEQRDSAMYRCASSLDMSSYNEQFFGPGTRLTVL.

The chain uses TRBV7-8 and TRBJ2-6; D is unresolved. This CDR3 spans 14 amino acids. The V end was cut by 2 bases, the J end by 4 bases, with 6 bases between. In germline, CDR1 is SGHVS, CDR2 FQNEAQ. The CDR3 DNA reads TGTGCCAGCAGCTTAAGCCCAGGGGCCAACGTCCTGACTTTC. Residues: CASSLSPGANVLTF.

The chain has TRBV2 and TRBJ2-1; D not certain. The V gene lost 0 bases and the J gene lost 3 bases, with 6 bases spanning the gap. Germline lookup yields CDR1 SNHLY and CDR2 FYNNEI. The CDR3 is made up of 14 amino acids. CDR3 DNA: TGTGCCAGCAGTGAAGCGGGCGGCTACAATGAGCAGTTCTTC. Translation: CASSEAGGYNEQFF.

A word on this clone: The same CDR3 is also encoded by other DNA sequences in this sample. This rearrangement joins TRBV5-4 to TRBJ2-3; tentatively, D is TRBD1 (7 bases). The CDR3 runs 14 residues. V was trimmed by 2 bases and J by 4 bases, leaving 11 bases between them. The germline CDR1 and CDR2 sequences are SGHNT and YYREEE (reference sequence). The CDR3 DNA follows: TGTGCCAGCAGCTTCGGAGGGGGCGCAGATACGCAGTATTTT. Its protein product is CASSFGGGADTQYF.

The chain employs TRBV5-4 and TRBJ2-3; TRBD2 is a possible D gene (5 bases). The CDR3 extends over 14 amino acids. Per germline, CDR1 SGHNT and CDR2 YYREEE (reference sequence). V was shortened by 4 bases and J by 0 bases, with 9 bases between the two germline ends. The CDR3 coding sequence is TGTGCCAGCAGCCCGGACTTAAGCACAGATACGCAGTATTTT. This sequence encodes CASSPDLSTDTQYF.

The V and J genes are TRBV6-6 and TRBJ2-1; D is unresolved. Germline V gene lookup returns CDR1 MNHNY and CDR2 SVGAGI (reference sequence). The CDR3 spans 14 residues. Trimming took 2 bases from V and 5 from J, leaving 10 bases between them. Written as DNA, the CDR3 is TGTGCCAGCAGTTACGCCCTATCGGACAATGAGCAGTTCTTC. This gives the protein CASSYALSDNEQFF.

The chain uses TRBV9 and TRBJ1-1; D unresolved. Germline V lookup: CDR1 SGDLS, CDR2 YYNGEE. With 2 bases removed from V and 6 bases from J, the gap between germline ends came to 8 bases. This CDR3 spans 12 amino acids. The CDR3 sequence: CASSVPGPEAFF. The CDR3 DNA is TGTGCCAGCAGCGTTCCGGGTCCTGAAGCTTTCTTT.

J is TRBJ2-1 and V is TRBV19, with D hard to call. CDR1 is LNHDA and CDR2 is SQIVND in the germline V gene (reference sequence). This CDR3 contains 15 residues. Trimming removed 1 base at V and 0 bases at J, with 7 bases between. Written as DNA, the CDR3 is TGTGCCAGTAGTATAGGTCCCGACTCCTACAATGAGCAGTTCTTC. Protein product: CASSIGPDSYNEQFF.

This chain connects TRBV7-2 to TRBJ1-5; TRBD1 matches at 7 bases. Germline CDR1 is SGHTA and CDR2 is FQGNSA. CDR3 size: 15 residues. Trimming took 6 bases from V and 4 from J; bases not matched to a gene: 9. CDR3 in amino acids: CASSPNRGLNQPQHF. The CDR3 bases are TGTGCCAGCAGTCCCAACAGGGGTCTGAATCAGCCCCAGCATTTT.

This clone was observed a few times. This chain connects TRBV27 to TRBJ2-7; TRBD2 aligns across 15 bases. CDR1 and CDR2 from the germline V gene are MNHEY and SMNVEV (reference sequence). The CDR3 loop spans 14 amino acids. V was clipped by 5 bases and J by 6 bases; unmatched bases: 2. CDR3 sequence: CASSLGLAGGEQYF. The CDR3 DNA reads TGTGCCAGCAGTCTGGGACTAGCGGGAGGCGAGCAGTACTTC.